This T cell receptor (beta chain) is drawn from a study of T-cell reconstitution after alpha-beta-depleted transplantation in children. General observations from the study: Newly produced T cells mostly provided counts and TCRbeta diversity after one year, as hyperexpanded clones declined. Two months or so post-transplant, alpha-beta T cells reportedly derived from several hundred expanded graft clones.

Per the germline V gene, CDR1 is SEHNR and CDR2 is FQNEAQ (reference sequence). Trimming shortened V by 6 bases and J by 0 bases, and 14 bases separated the two germline ends. The CDR3 contains 15 residues. Unique molecular identifiers were used to barcode this TCRbeta library. TCRdb passed the PCR reads through MiXCR, listing each CDR3 protein once. The profile shows about 540,000 distinct CDR3 sequences, approximately 30% of them singletons. This clonotype was found a few times. Antigen: not known. V gene TRBV7-9 combines with J gene TRBJ1-1; perhaps TRBD1 as D (5 bases). This TCR was sampled from a boy under two years old with Wiskott-Aldrich syndrome, due to receive a stem cell transplant. Source: PBMCs, taken before TCRalphabeta/CD19-depleted stem cell transplant. In DNA, the CDR3 is TGTGCCAGCAGTCCCCTGACAGCACTGAACACTGAAGCTTTCTTT. It is translated as CASSPLTALNTEAFF.